This TCR beta chain appears in the sequencing data of a study of CD8+CD57+ T cells in acquired aplastic anemia. The TCR beta profiling, which covered VDJ combination and CDR3 sequence, was carried out using genomic DNA as the template. TCRdb recomputed calls from the reads with MiXCR, one row per CDR3 protein. This table holds around 430,000 distinct CDR3 sequences, under 40% found once. This CDR3 comprises 12 residues. J gave up 3 bases and V 7 bases, and 6 bases lay outside the gene matches. The germline CDR1 and CDR2 sequences are DFQATT and SNEGSKA (reference sequence). It was patients with CD8+CD57+ cell expansion by flow cytometry who were chosen for sequencing. Points on this clonotype: A much larger clone lies one base from this, so it may be a read error. This CDR3 is missing its conserved last phenylalanine or tryptophan, likely due to a read error.

The sequence was collected from a human donor with aplastic anemia. Sequenced input: sorted CD4+, CD8+, or CD8+CD57+ T cells (not recorded which) from PBMCs. The V gene is TRBV20-1, the J gene TRBJ2-7; 7 nucleotides match TRBD1. CDR3 nucleotide sequence: TGCAGTGGGAGCCGGGACAGCTACGAGCAGTACTCC. It codes for CSGSRDSYEQYS.